The rows below give T cell receptor beta chains drawn from one sample of a study of T cells in Graves' hyperthyroidism and ophthalmopathy. TCRdb recomputed calls from the multiplex PCR reads with MiXCR, one row per CDR3 protein. The data show 300,000 to 450,000 distinct CDR3 sequences, roughly 12% seen once. Sequenced sample: blood. All receptors derive from a man aged 25-45 years with Graves' hyperthyroidism that later progressed to Graves' ophthalmopathy. CDR3s include the opening cysteine and the closing phenylalanine or tryptophan. Fields, in order: V gene, D gene, J gene, clone size, CDR3 DNA, CDR3 protein. A D gene is named only where the DNA matches it firmly. Rows give clone size only sometimes, using once, few, many, or a class for an expanded clone.

TRBV30	TRBD2	TRBJ2-3	few	TGTGCCTGGACCCTAGCGGGACTAGCGGGGGTGGATACGCAGTATTTT	CAWTLAGLAGVDTQYF
TRBV27	TRBD1	TRBJ1-1	many	TGTGCCAGCGGCCGACAGGGGTACACTGAAGCTTTCTTT	CASGRQGYTEAFF
TRBV20-1	TRBD1	TRBJ1-2	many	TGCAGTGCTACTCAAAGGGGGGCCAGGGGGTACTATGGCTACACCTTC	CSATQRGARGYYGYTF
TRBV9	-	TRBJ1-2	-	TGTGCCAGCAGCACGCCCGGGAAGGGTCGTGCGGACTATGGCTACACCTTC	CASSTPGKGRADYGYTF
TRBV19	-	TRBJ1-1	many	TGTGCCAGTAGTATACTGGGGGCTAAGAACACTGAAGCTTTCTTT	CASSILGAKNTEAFF
TRBV20-1	-	TRBJ2-2	-	TGCAGTGCTAGAGATCGGGGGCGGGGAAGGTCCGGGGAGCTGTTTTTT	CSARDRGRGRSGELFF
TRBV13	TRBD2	TRBJ2-5	many	TGTGCCAGCAGCGGACGACTAGCGGGGGTGGTGGAGACCCAGTACTTC	CASSGRLAGVVETQYF
TRBV7-3	TRBD1	TRBJ1-6	many	TGTGCCAGCAGCTTGACAGGGGCGGCTAATTCACCCCTCCACTTT	CASSLTGAANSPLHF
TRBV11-3	-	TRBJ1-4	many	TGTGCCAGCACCTCAGAAGGAGGCGCAACTAATGAAAAACTGTTTTTT	CASTSEGGATNEKLFF
TRBV7-9	TRBD1	TRBJ2-7	many	TGTGCCAGCAGCTTACCTGGACAGGGGGTGTACGAGCAGTACTTC	CASSLPGQGVYEQYF
TRBV6-1	TRBD1	TRBJ2-7	-	TGTGCCAGCAGTGAAAGGGGGCTCCCGACCTACGAGCAGTACTTC	CASSERGLPTYEQYF
TRBV3-1	TRBD1	TRBJ2-7	-	TGTGCCAGCAGCCAAGGACAGGGGGCCTTCGAGCAGTACTTC	CASSQGQGAFEQYF
TRBV6-1	TRBD1	TRBJ2-5	many	TGTGCCAGCACTAGAACAGGGGGAGGAGAGACCCAGTACTTC	CASTRTGGGETQYF
TRBV3-1	TRBD2	TRBJ2-5	many	TGTGCCAGCGTGAGGCGGGGGTCACAAGAGACCCAGTACTTC	CASVRRGSQETQYF
TRBV19	-	TRBJ1-5	many	TGTGCCAGTAGTACCCACAGGACCCCTCAGCCCCAGCATTTT	CASSTHRTPQPQHF
TRBV7-2	-	TRBJ1-4	many	TGTGCCAGCAGCTTAGGTTACAGGAGAAGGGAAAAACTGTTTTTT	CASSLGYRRREKLFF
TRBV10-2	TRBD1	TRBJ1-4	many	TGCGCCAGCAGTACCGGGACAGGGAACGCAAAACTGTTTTTT	CASSTGTGNAKLFF
TRBV2	-	TRBJ1-4	many	TGTGCCAGCAAGGCAGGTCTAAAGGAAAAACTGTTTTTT	CASKAGLKEKLFF
TRBV6-1	-	TRBJ1-1	-	TGTGCCAGCACCGAAGCCGCTGAAGCTTTCTTT	CASTEAAEAFF
TRBV7-3	-	TRBJ2-5	-	TGTGCCAGCAGCCCTCATGGCAGGTCGATTCAAGAGACCCAGTACTTC	CASSPHGRSIQETQYF
TRBV12-3/TRBV12-4	-	TRBJ2-3	many	TGTGCCAGCAGGGGGGGATTCTCCTACACAGATACGCAGTATTTT	CASRGGFSYTDTQYF
TRBV5-1	TRBD1	TRBJ1-4	many	TGCGCCAGCAGCCCCCACAGGGGGCGCGGAGAAAAACTGTTTTTT	CASSPHRGRGEKLFF
TRBV7-6	-	TRBJ2-7	-	TGTGCCAGCAGCGCGTCCGCTGGGGTCGGATCTACCTACGAGCAGTACTTC	CASSASAGVGSTYEQYF
TRBV5-1	TRBD1	TRBJ1-1	few	TGCGCCAGCAGCTCTACAGGGGACAACACTGAAGCTTTCTTT	CASSSTGDNTEAFF
TRBV4-1	TRBD1	TRBJ2-7	few	TGCGCCAGCAGCCTGGGACAGGGGGGCACCTACGAGCAGTACTTC	CASSLGQGGTYEQYF
TRBV6-2/TRBV6-3	TRBD2	TRBJ2-7	many	TGTGCCAGCCCCACCGGGACTAACTCCTACGAGCAGTACTTC	CASPTGTNSYEQYF
TRBV6-1	-	TRBJ2-7	-	TGTGCCAGCAACCTAATAGGGACACTCAACGAGCAGTACTTC	CASNLIGTLNEQYF
TRBV19	TRBD1	TRBJ1-1	few	TGTGCCAGTAGTAGGGGGACAGGGGGCTTCGCTGAAGCTTTCTTT	CASSRGTGGFAEAFF
TRBV20-1	TRBD1	TRBJ2-3	-	TGCAGTGCTAACAGGGGGCCGGATACGCAGTATTTT	CSANRGPDTQYF
TRBV19	-	TRBJ1-1	-	TGTGCCAGTAGTAAGGCCCCCGGGAGGGTAACGAACACTGAAGCTTTCTTT	CASSKAPGRVTNTEAFF
TRBV7-9	-	TRBJ2-1	many	TGTGCCAGCAGCTTAGGGGGGCGAAATGAGCAGTTCTTC	CASSLGGRNEQFF
TRBV5-1	TRBD1	TRBJ2-2	-	TGCGCCGGTATCCGGGACAGGAACACCGGGGAGCTGTTTTTT	CAGIRDRNTGELFF
TRBV12-3/TRBV12-4	TRBD2	TRBJ2-5	-	TGTGCCAGCAGTTTTAAACTAGCGGGGGAAGAAGAGACCCAGTACTTC	CASSFKLAGEEETQYF
TRBV28	-	TRBJ2-1	many	TGTGCCAGCAGGCCCGGGGTATCCTACAATGAGCAGTTCTTC	CASRPGVSYNEQFF
TRBV18	TRBD1	TRBJ2-7	few	TGTGCCAGCTCACCACCGACAGGGGCGGTGTACGAGCAGTACTTC	CASSPPTGAVYEQYF
TRBV20-1	-	TRBJ1-1	-	TGCAGTGCTAGTTTAGGGGGCACTGAAGCTTTCTTT	CSASLGGTEAFF
TRBV5-1	TRBD1	TRBJ2-2	-	TGCGCCAGCAGCCCCGGGACAGGGGGCACCGGGGAGCTGTTTTTT	CASSPGTGGTGELFF
TRBV11-3	-	TRBJ2-5	many	TGTGCCAGCAGCTTAAGAGGAAGACGGGGGACTGAGACCCAGTACTTC	CASSLRGRRGTETQYF
TRBV20-1	-	TRBJ1-2	-	TGCAGTGCTAGAGGGGGGAGTGGCTACACCTTC	CSARGGSGYTF
TRBV4-1	-	TRBJ2-7	many	TGCGCCAGCAGCCAAGAGGTCGGACAGCTTGGGAACGAGCAGTACTTC	CASSQEVGQLGNEQYF
TRBV6-5	-	TRBJ1-5	few	TGTGCCAGCAGTTACGGGAGGACAGATAGCAATCAGCCCCAGCATTTT	CASSYGRTDSNQPQHF
TRBV9	-	TRBJ2-5	few	TGTGCCAGCAGCGAGGGGGGGGCCGTCCAAGAGACCCAGTACTTC	CASSEGGAVQETQYF
TRBV4-2	TRBD1	TRBJ1-2	few	TGTGCCAGCAGCCAAGAATTCCGGGACAGTCACTATGGCTACACCTTC	CASSQEFRDSHYGYTF
TRBV7-8	-	TRBJ1-1	many	TGTGCCAGCAGCTTCGGAAGGACTGAAGCTTTCTTT	CASSFGRTEAFF
TRBV15	-	TRBJ2-7	many	TGTGCCACCAGAGGGTCGGAGAGGGGGGTAACTGGGTACGAGCAGTACTTC	CATRGSERGVTGYEQYF
TRBV20-1	TRBD1	TRBJ1-4	-	TGCAGTGCTAGAGAAGGGACAGTTAATAATGAAAAACTGTTTTTT	CSAREGTVNNEKLFF
TRBV20-1	TRBD2	TRBJ2-1	-	TGCAGTGCCCCTAGCGGCAATGAGCAGTTCTTC	CSAPSGNEQFF
TRBV19	TRBD2	TRBJ2-7	-	TGTGCCAGTAGCAAAACTAGCGGGGGACACTACGAGCAGTACTTC	CASSKTSGGHYEQYF